This T cell receptor beta chain was identified during a study of blood T cell repertoires in COVID-19. In the study overall: Acute and convalescent COVID-19 samples came from the United States, Italy and Spain. PBMCs, B-cell-depleted T cells, or T cells provided the cDNA or gDNA that made up the material.

Per the study methods: Amplification from reference gene primers served as the basis for estimated nucleated cell counts. The repertoire was sequenced with immunoSEQ multiplex PCR; TCRdb's copy has only in-frame clones and lacks some. Clone size and the V and J calls come from that table; the DNA yielded D and trimming. The top ten clones hold under 3% of a sample with around 340,000 clones, around 88% of them seen once. The receptor was derived from a man in his thirties or forties with active or convalescent COVID-19. Sequencing was performed on peripheral blood.

DNA of the CDR3: TGTGCCAGCAGCTTAGTGCGCGGCTTGAACACTGAAGCTTTCTTT. Its protein product is CASSLVRGLNTEAFF. V usage is TRBV7-8 and J usage is TRBJ1-1; the D is unclear. Germline CDR1 reads SGHVS; CDR2 reads FQNEAQ. V was clipped by 1 base and J by 0 bases, with 9 bases between them. The CDR3 spans 15 residues.